These T cell receptor beta chains were read from a single sample in a study of blood T cell repertoires in COVID-19. Profiled with immunoSEQ multiplex PCR; TCRdb holds only in-frame clones, not every one. Altogether 87,000 or so clones are present, roughly 90% being singletons, with the ten largest covering 2.5% to 3.5%. The sample taken for sequencing was peripheral blood. These receptor sequences come from a woman aged 50 to 65 with active or convalescent COVID-19. Both conserved end residues are part of each CDR3.

V | CDR3
TRBV7-2 | CASSLAPETAGVNYGYTF
TRBV5-1 | CASSLLGTKYF
TRBV24-1 | CATSDSGIRNEQFF
TRBV19 | CASSTLTGDNTEAFF
TRBV27 | CASRPASVNIQYF
TRBV19 | CASLGLQETQYF
TRBV15 | CATSRAISTGYGYTF
TRBV7-9 | CASSSGQGASNTEAFF
TRBV6-5 | CASTLVQGRTEAFF
TRBV6-5 | CASSSSGGAYNEQFF
TRBV19 | CASSITGGNGEQYF
TRBV19 | CASSFTRGGIDNQPQHF
TRBV6-4 | CASSEVWSGNTEAFF
TRBV6-5 | CASTFTGGGYTF
TRBV7-3 | CASSLTGSSGEKLFF
TRBV18 | CASQQGRSSYNEQFF
TRBV24-1 | CATSQGYNQPQHF
TRBV29-1 | CSVVSAYNYGYTF
TRBV25-1 | CASSETGPEAFF
TRBV30 | CAWSVGTGLVETQYF
TRBV5-1 | CASSLGLAERSGTQYF
TRBV19 | CASSMGQGGLVEKLFF
TRBV7-2 | CASSHRTGGGGYTF
TRBV2 | CAVKGGGLYSADDYGYTF